This T cell receptor (beta chain) was recovered during a study of OX40 agonist ivuxolimab in advanced cancers. Overall study findings and caveats: Some nonresponders additionally presented with little normalized T-cell clonal expansion.

As to this clone: Its antigen is unidentified.

There are 13 residues in the CDR3. The V gene's germline CDR1 is MNHNY and CDR2 SVGAGI (reference sequence). The V end lost 6 bases, the J end lost 5 bases, and 11 bases lay between the germline ends. Assay: immunoSEQ multiplex PCR; the TCRdb copy retains only in-frame clones and omits some. The top ten hold 5% of the sample, which has tens of thousands of clones, almost 85% seen once. This receptor was taken from an adult with an advanced solid tumor such as melanoma, head and neck, liver or kidney cancer. This chain connects TRBV6-6 to TRBJ2-1; no firm D call. Sequencing used CD4+ or CD8+ T cells sorted from blood, obtained in a trial of the OX40 agonist ivuxolimab. DNA of the CDR3: TGTGCCAGCAGCATAAACAGAGACAATGAGCAGTTCTTC. Translating it yields CASSINRDNEQFF.